This T cell receptor (beta chain) was recorded in a study of T cells after yellow fever vaccination. The study, taken as a whole, reports: The study found a weaker secondary response that peaked faster, day 5 versus 15. Overlap between CD4 and CD8 compartments was detected for a small share of clonotypes. The study re-detected most primary-vaccination clones after the booster (under 97% CD4, 80% to 90% CD8). Researchers cautioned that FACS-sorted repertoires could harbor abundant clonotypes contaminating from the bulk population.

At least ten counts were recorded for this clonotype. Its antigen is unknown. TCRdb re-called the 5' RACE reads through MiXCR, storing one row per CDR3 protein. The table records a few hundred thousand distinct CDR3 sequences, around 3.6% of them present only once. The CDR3 runs to 13 residues. With 6 bases clipped from V and 0 bases from J, the junction kept 3 bases outside the gene matches. CDR1 and CDR2 from the germline V gene are DFQATT and SNEGSKA (reference sequence). The rearrangement uses TRBV20-1 and TRBJ2-7; 9 positions agree with TRBD2. The receptor was isolated from a man between 18 and 35 years old who received the YFV17D yellow fever vaccine. This material consisted of PBMCs, taken on the day of the yellow fever booster vaccination. This chain's CDR3 is CSALAGSSYEQYF. The CDR3 DNA sequence: TGCAGTGCGCTAGCGGGGAGCTCCTACGAGCAGTACTTC.